In its sample, the clone carrying this T cell receptor beta chain was seen a few times. What it binds is not known. The record originates from a study of beta chain features in type 1 diabetes. Study outcomes and limitations: For type 1 diabetes patients, VDJ junctions showed fewer insertions and more deletions. Moderately but significantly shorter TCRB CDR3s were found in Type 1 diabetes patients in all four CD4+ subsets.

The CDR3 length is 15 residues. Germline values: CDR1 SNHLY, CDR2 FYNNEI. Isolated RNA was reverse transcribed in full, so expressed TCRB transcripts were sequenced. Method: immunoSEQ multiplex PCR; TCRdb's copy keeps in-frame clones and lacks some. The sample lists approximately 280,000 clones; approximately 15% were seen once. The sequencing sample was made of naive CD4+ T cells from blood. The TCR sequence derives from a man aged 18 to 29 with type 1 diabetes. The chain is built from TRBV2 and TRBJ2-5; TRBD2 is a possible D gene (7 bases). Written as DNA, the CDR3 is TGTGCTACGAAATTGGAGGGGGGGAGGGAAGAGACCCAGTACTTC. The encoded protein is CATKLEGGREETQYF.